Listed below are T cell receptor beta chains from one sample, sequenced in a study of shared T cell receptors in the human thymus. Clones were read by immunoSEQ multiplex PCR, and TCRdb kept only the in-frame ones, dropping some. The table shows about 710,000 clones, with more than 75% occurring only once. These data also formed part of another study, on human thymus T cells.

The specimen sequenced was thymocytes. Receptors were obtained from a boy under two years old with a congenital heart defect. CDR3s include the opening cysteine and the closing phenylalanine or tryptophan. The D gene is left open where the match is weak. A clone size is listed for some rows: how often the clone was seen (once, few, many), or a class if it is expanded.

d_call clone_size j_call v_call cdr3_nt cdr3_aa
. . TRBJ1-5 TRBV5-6 TGTGCCAGCAGCTTGGCCAGCGGGGGACGACAGCCCCAGCATTTT CASSLASGGRQPQHF
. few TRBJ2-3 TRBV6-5 TGTGCCAGCAGGAATACATCAGATACGCAGTATTTT CASRNTSDTQYF
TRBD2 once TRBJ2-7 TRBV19 TGTGCCAGTAGCCTAGCGGGAGCCTACGAGCAGTACTTC CASSLAGAYEQYF
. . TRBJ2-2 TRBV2 TGTGCCAGCAGTGATTTTGGTGGGTCGGGCACCGGGGAGCTGTTTTTT CASSDFGGSGTGELFF
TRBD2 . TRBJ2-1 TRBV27 TGTGCCAGCAGTTTATTACCGAAGGGAGGGCCTCGCAATGAGCAGTTCTTC CASSLLPKGGPRNEQFF
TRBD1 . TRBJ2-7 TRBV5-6 TGTGCCAGCAGCTTGGTCGACAGGGGGCCCTACGAGCAGTACTTC CASSLVDRGPYEQYF
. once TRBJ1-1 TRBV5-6 TGTGCCAGCAGCTTGGCCAGCGAGAACACTGAAGCTTTCTTT CASSLASENTEAFF
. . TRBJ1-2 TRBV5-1 TGCGCCAGCAGCCCGGAGGACTTCCTCGGGGGCTACACCTTC CASSPEDFLGGYTF
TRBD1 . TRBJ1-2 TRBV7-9 TGTGCCAGCAGCCCCCGGGACAGGGTGCATGGAAACTATGGCTACACCTTC CASSPRDRVHGNYGYTF
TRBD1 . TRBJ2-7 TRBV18 TGTGCCAGCTCACCATGGGGACAGGGGGTCCCCTACGAGCAGTACTTC CASSPWGQGVPYEQYF
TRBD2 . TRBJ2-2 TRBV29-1 TGCAGCGCCCTCACCGGGAGGGGGGACACCGGGGAGCTGTTTTTT CSALTGRGDTGELFF
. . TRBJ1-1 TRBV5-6 TGTGCCAGCAGCTTGGGCGGTCTGCACGCTTTCTTT CASSLGGLHAFF
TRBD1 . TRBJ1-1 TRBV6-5 TGTGCCAGCAGTAAGGGGGCAACGAACACTGAAGCTTTCTTT CASSKGATNTEAFF
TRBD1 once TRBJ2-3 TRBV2 TGTGCCAGCCCGAGGACAGGGGTTACAGATACGCAGTATTTT CASPRTGVTDTQYF
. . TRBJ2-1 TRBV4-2 TGTGCCAGCAGCCAAAGCCCCGGCCTGGCGGGAAATGAGCAGTTCTTC CASSQSPGLAGNEQFF
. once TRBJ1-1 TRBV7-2 TGTGCCAGCAGCTCCCCAACCGGGTCCACTGAAGCTTTCTTT CASSSPTGSTEAFF
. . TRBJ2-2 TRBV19 TGTGCCAGTAGTGACTCCATTGCGGGGGAGCTGTTTTTT CASSDSIAGELFF
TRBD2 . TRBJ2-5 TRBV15 TGTGCCACCAGCAGAGCCGGGAGGGCTTCTCAAGAGACCCAGTACTTC CATSRAGRASQETQYF
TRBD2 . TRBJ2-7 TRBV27 TGTGCCAGCCGCCTGGGACTAGCCGGGAGCGAGCAGTACTTC CASRLGLAGSEQYF
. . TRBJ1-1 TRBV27 TGTGCCAGCAGTCGATTCGGAGGGGCTGAAGCTTTCTTT CASSRFGGAEAFF
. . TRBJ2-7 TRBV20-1 TGCAGTGCTAGGGAGCTTCACGAGCAGTACTTC CSARELHEQYF
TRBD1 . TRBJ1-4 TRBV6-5 TGTGCGGGAAGGGGGCGTGGTGAAAAACTGTTTTTT CAGRGRGEKLFF